This T cell receptor (beta chain) was identified during a study of blood T cell repertoires in COVID-19. Germline values: CDR1 MNHEY, CDR2 SMNVEV (reference sequence). This CDR3 region has 15 residues. With 4 bases removed from V and 5 bases from J, the gap between germline ends came to 17 bases. Assay used: immunoSEQ multiplex PCR; TCRdb lists only in-frame clones, some missing. The sample shows about 280,000 clones, around 80% of them seen only once. The sequence derives from a man aged 40-49 years who had been exposed to COVID-19. The chain links TRBV27 to TRBJ1-2; D is perhaps TRBD1 (5 bases). Sample: PBMCs or T cells enriched from blood (not recorded which). This CDR3 reads CASSSGSSGLYGYTF. In DNA form, the CDR3 reads TGTGCCAGCAGTTCAGGGTCCTCTGGCCTATATGGCTACACCTTC.